This TCR beta chain is from a study of blood T cell repertoires in COVID-19. Across the study: T cells, B-cell-depleted T cells, or PBMCs supplied cDNA or gDNA.

This clone appeared a few times. Germline V gene sequence: CDR1 MNHEY, CDR2 SMNVEV (reference sequence). V lost 7 bases, J lost 0 bases, and 13 bases lay in between. The CDR3 is made up of 14 amino acids. Assay: immunoSEQ multiplex PCR; the TCRdb copy retains only in-frame clones and omits some. The sample lists approximately 170,000 clones; roughly nine tenths were seen once. The sequenced sample was peripheral blood. The chain is built from TRBV27 and TRBJ2-7, with TRBD2 as a possible D gene (5 bases). The sequence derives from a man between 60 and 75 years old with active or convalescent COVID-19. CDR3 nucleotide sequence: TGTGCCAGCAACAGAGAGCGGCGCTCCTACGAGCAGTACTTC. This codes for CASNRERRSYEQYF.